This TCR beta chain was sequenced during a study of blood T cell repertoires in COVID-19. Turning to the study itself: Acute and convalescent COVID-19 samples came from the United States, Italy and Spain. T cells, B-cell-depleted T cells, or PBMCs supplied cDNA or gDNA.

Per the original data handling: Scientists estimated how many nucleated cells there were by amplifying reference gene primers. Sequencing used immunoSEQ multiplex PCR; TCRdb keeps in-frame clones, though not all of them. That table gives V, J and clone size, and the DNA gave D and trimming. This table has 170,000 or so clones, around 83% appearing once. CDR3 size: 18 residues. Trimming removed 5 bases from V and 8 bases from J, with 27 bases in between. The germline V gene encodes CDR1 MNHNY and CDR2 SVGAGI (reference sequence). This chain connects TRBV6-6 to TRBJ1-4, with D perhaps TRBD1 (5 bases). The sequenced sample consisted of peripheral blood. This TCR came from a man in his fifties with active or convalescent COVID-19. This CDR3 reads CASSQFLPRSSGGEKLFF. CDR3 bases: TGTGCCAGCAGTCAATTCCTTCCTAGGTCGTCCGGGGGAGAAAAACTGTTTTTT.